This entry is about one T cell receptor (beta chain). Its antigen remains unidentified. The data were taken from a study of post-analysis software for immune sequencing data. Findings and caveats of the study: Multiple sclerosis patients had significantly lower normalized Chao1 diversity than controls. Under F measure analysis, samples from one preparation batch co-clustered strongly. Five TRBV segments occurring more often in patients than controls included TRBV5-6, TRBV5-1 and TRBV20-1.

The library was made from cDNA and included unique molecular identifiers. The T cell input of 1 to 10 million gave roughly 0.5 million cDNA molecules. TCRdb reanalysed the PCR reads using MiXCR and keeps one entry per CDR3 protein. There are about 760,000 distinct CDR3 sequences in the sample; 30% occur only once, and approximately 0.6% lies in the top ten. CDR1 and CDR2 (germline): MRHNA, SNTAGT. There are 14 residues in the CDR3. The V end was cut by 4 bases, the J end by 2 bases, with 10 bases between. This clonotype originated in a girl aged 10 to 17 with multiple sclerosis. This chain uses TRBV6-4 with TRBJ2-3; D might be TRBD2 (5 bases). Material: blood. For the CDR3, the DNA is TGTGCCAGCAGTGGGTCTAGCACCACAGATACGCAGTATTTT. As protein: CASSGSSTTDTQYF.